The following is a T cell receptor (beta chain) sequence with its context. Its antigen is not known. This entry belongs to a study of CD8 T cells in Susac syndrome. Study results and limitations: No clonal expansion appeared among CD4+ T cells in Susac patients.

CDR1 is DFQATT, CDR2 SNEGSKA, per germline (reference sequence). The CDR3 has 12 amino acids. V was cut by 6 bases and J by 2 bases, with 11 bases left in between. The diagnostic criteria for definite or probable disease, as recently defined, were met by the patients with Susac syndrome. RNA in amounts of about 0.5 to 1 ug was reverse transcribed with random hexamers. MiXCR, applied by TCRdb to the immunoSEQ multiplex PCR reads, yields one record per CDR3 protein. Of 170,000 or so distinct CDR3 sequences in the sample, approximately 94% are singletons; the top ten hold approximately 0.11%. This clonotype was obtained from a human donor with Susac syndrome. Material: CD4+ T cells from PBMCs. V usage is TRBV20-1 and J usage is TRBJ2-7; perhaps TRBD1 as D (6 bases). Written as DNA, the CDR3 is TGCAGTGCGAGGGACAACCCCTACGAGCAGTACTTC. Translating gives CSARDNPYEQYF.